This TCR beta chain was sequenced for a study of blood T cell repertoires in COVID-19. The wider study: PBMCs, B-cell-depleted T cells, or T cells were the source of the cDNA or gDNA that made up the material.

The data were produced by immunoSEQ multiplex PCR, yet TCRdb's version contains in-frame clones alone and is incomplete. The sample lists some 260,000 clones; 86% were seen once. V was pared by 0 bases and J by 3 bases, with 8 bases of the junction left unmatched. This CDR3 is 16 amino acids long. From germline, CDR1 is SGHRS and CDR2 YFSETQ. In terms of age and location, participants ranged from roughly 18 to 100 years and lived in roughly 22 US areas. In assigning cohorts, the study relied on participant-reported clinical history. Two negative PCRs, clearance, or symptom resolution characterized the recovered Cohort 3 donors.

V and J are TRBV5-1 and TRBJ2-7, with 8 bases lining up with TRBD1. Sequenced material: PBMCs or T cells enriched from blood (not recorded which). The sequence was collected from a man aged 40-49 years who had recovered from COVID-19. Here the CDR3 reads CASSLGTGQDFYEQYF. For the CDR3, the DNA is TGCGCCAGCAGCTTGGGAACGGGACAGGATTTCTACGAGCAGTACTTC. Combining the CDR3 with reference TRBV5-1 and TRBJ2-7 gives the whole variable domain KAGVTQTPRYLIKTRGQQVTLSCSPISGHRSVSWYQQTPGQGLQFLFEYFSETQRNKGNFPGRFSGRQFSNSRSEMNVSTLELGDSALYLCASSLGTGQDFYEQYFGPGTRLTVT.